This entry features one T cell receptor (beta chain) sequence. Antigen unknown. Gene and germline names: mouse. The read ends 1 residue early relative to the CDR3; the germline J gene fills the gap. The same CDR3 arises from other DNA sequences in this sample as well. Germline lookup yields CDR1 KGHPV and CDR2 FQNQEV (reference sequence). V was pared by 3 bases and J by 0 bases, with 5 bases between. The CDR3 loop spans 13 amino acids. The record originates from a study of tissue T cells after allogeneic stem cell transplantation. Findings of the study overall: Only a limited share of tissue TCRs appeared in blood or spleen. TCR repertoires tracked anatomic similarity, regardless of disease or transplant status.

TCRdb's table, derived via immunoSEQ multiplex PCR, lists solely in-frame clones and lacks some. The sample includes about 9,000 clones, about 35% seen only once; the top ten take roughly 5%. Described time point: mouse harvest day 14 after allogeneic transplant. Each mouse received 10^7 T-cell-depleted marrow cells plus 10^6 splenic CD5+ T cells by tail vein. This TCR was recovered from a female BALB/c mouse given C57BL/6 T cells with graft-versus-host disease after an allogeneic hematopoietic cell transplant. The sample consisted of skin. The chain recombines TRBV26 with TRBJ1-1; D is uncertain. The CDR3: CASSLQANTEVFF. CDR3 DNA, as far as it was read: TGTGCCAGCAGTCTACAAGCAAACACAGAAGTCTTC.